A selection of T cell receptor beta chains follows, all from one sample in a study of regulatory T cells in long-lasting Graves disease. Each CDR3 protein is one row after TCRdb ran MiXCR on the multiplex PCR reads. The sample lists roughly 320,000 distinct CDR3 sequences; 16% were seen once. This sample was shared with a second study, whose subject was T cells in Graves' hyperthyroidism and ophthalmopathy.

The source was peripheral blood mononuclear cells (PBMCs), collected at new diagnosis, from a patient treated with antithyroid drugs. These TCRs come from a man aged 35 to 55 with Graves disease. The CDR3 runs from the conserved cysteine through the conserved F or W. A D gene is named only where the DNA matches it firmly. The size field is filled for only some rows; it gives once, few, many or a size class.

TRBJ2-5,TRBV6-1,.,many,CASSHGPQGETQYF,TGTGCCAGCAGTCACGGACCTCAGGGAGAGACCCAGTACTTC
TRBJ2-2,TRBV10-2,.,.,CASSGRVTGELFF,TGCGCCAGCAGTGGCAGGGTCACCGGGGAGCTGTTTTTT
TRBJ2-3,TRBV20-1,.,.,CSASSGERLSDTQYF,TGCAGTGCTTCCTCGGGAGAAAGGTTGTCAGATACGCAGTATTTT
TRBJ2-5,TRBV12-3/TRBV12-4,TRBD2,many,CASSDRAGFPETQYF,TGTGCCAGCAGCGACAGAGCGGGGTTCCCAGAGACCCAGTACTTC
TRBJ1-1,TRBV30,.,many,CAWKRFEDTEAFF,TGTGCCTGGAAGAGATTCGAGGACACTGAAGCTTTCTTT
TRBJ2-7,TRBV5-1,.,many,CASSIRSELYEQYF,TGCGCCAGCAGCATACGGTCCGAGCTCTACGAGCAGTACTTC
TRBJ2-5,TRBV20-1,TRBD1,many,CSAPGQPETQYF,TGCAGTGCACCGGGACAGCCCGAGACCCAGTACTTC
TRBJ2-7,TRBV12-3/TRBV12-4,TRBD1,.,CASSTHGTGDLEQYF,TGTGCCAGCAGTACCCACGGGACAGGGGATCTCGAGCAGTACTTC
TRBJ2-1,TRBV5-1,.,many,CASGSTGIHNEQFF,TGCGCCAGCGGATCAACCGGGATTCACAATGAGCAGTTCTTC
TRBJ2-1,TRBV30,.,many,CAWSVWEANNEQFF,TGTGCCTGGAGTGTATGGGAGGCGAACAATGAGCAGTTCTTC
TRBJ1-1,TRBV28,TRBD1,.,CASSTGTGGPEAFF,TGTGCCAGCAGCACCGGGACAGGGGGCCCTGAAGCTTTCTTT
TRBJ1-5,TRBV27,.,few,CASSFVNQPQHF,TGTGCCAGCAGTTTCGTCAATCAGCCCCAGCATTTT
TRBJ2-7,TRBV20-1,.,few,CSQRHNGGEQYF,TGCAGCCAGCGGCATAATGGAGGGGAGCAGTACTTC
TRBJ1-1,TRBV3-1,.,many,CASSFQGSRAFF,TGTGCCAGCAGCTTTCAGGGGTCGCGGGCTTTCTTT
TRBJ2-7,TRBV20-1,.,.,CSAREHRDHEQYF,TGCAGTGCTAGAGAACACAGGGATCACGAGCAGTACTTC
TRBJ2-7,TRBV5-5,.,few,CASSRSRVGYEQYF,TGTGCCAGCAGTAGGAGCAGAGTGGGCTACGAGCAGTACTTC
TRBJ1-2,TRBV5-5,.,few,CASSFGAGVNYGYTF,TGTGCCAGCAGCTTCGGGGCAGGGGTTAACTATGGCTACACCTTC